The TCR beta chain described here comes from a study of T-cell reconstitution after alpha-beta-depleted transplantation in children. This clonotype was observed many times. Library preparation (for TCRbeta) was performed with unique molecular identifiers. Each CDR3 protein is one row after TCRdb ran MiXCR on the PCR reads. The sample lists some 300,000 distinct CDR3 sequences, around 10% occurring once. The origin of this receptor is a boy younger than two with acute myeloid leukemia, due to receive a stem cell transplant. The input for sequencing was PBMCs, taken before TCRalphabeta/CD19-depleted stem cell transplant.

The CDR3 sequence: CASSLPWTGGTEAFF. The CDR3 DNA is TGTGCCAGCAGCTTACCCTGGACAGGAGGGACTGAAGCTTTCTTT. V gene TRBV11-3 combines with J gene TRBJ1-1; 7 bases map to TRBD1. Germline V gene lookup returns CDR1 SGHNT and CDR2 YENEEA. Trimming at V came to 2 bases and at J to 5 bases, leaving 8 bases not matched to a gene. The CDR3 extends over 15 amino acids.